This entry concerns a single T cell receptor beta chain. Original handling: Reference gene primers were amplified, and this amplification served to estimate nucleated cell counts. The table came from immunoSEQ multiplex PCR; TCRdb's copy has only in-frame clones and leaves some out. V and J calls and clone size are as listed in that table; D and trimming were resolved from the DNA. The sample holds roughly 500,000 clones; approximately 85% are singletons and the top ten take more than 3%. Germline values: CDR1 GTSNPN, CDR2 SVGIG (reference sequence). The CDR3 consists of 13 residues. Trimming removed 3 bases from V and 4 bases from J, with 10 bases in between. This entry is derived from a study of blood T cell repertoires in COVID-19. On the study more broadly: Sites in the United States, Italy and Spain provided acute and convalescent COVID-19 samples. In each case, the material was cDNA or gDNA derived from T cells, B-cell-depleted T cells, or PBMCs.

This sequence was found in a human donor in a cohort sampled during active COVID-19. The specimen was peripheral blood. V is TRBV30 and J is TRBJ1-5; the D is unclear. The CDR3 spells CAWREGVNQPQHF. The CDR3, as DNA: TGTGCCTGGAGAGAGGGAGTTAATCAGCCCCAGCATTTT.